These T cell receptor beta chains were read from a single sample in a study of blood T cell repertoires in COVID-19. Libraries were prepared by immunoSEQ multiplex PCR; TCRdb keeps only in-frame clonotypes and omits some of them. This sample has around 130,000 clones, with about 86% found just once. Source material: peripheral blood. All receptors come from a woman in her 50s with acute or convalescent COVID-19. The CDR3 runs from the conserved cysteine through the conserved F or W. D genes are given only for firm matches. Clone sizes are given selectively: once, few, many, or a class where the clone is expanded.

j_call clone_size cdr3_length d_call v_call cdr3_nt cdr3_aa
TRBJ1-1 NA 11 TRBD1 TRBV6-5 TGTGCCAGCAGTACCAGGGGGGAGCTTTTCTTT CASSTRGELFF
TRBJ2-3 NA 15 TRBD2 TRBV24-1 TGTGCCACCTCCAGCGGGAGGGGCCCCCCCGATACGCAGTATTTT CATSSGRGPPDTQYF
TRBJ1-3 NA 13 TRBD1 TRBV30 TGTGCCTGGAGTTGGACAGGAGGAAACACCATATATTTT CAWSWTGGNTIYF
TRBJ1-2 NA 13 NA TRBV27 TGTGCCAGCAGTTCCCCTAGCAACTATGGCTACACCTTC CASSSPSNYGYTF
TRBJ1-4 NA 14 NA TRBV9 TGTGCCAGCAGCGTTTGGGGGGTAGGTGAAAAACTGTTTTTT CASSVWGVGEKLFF
TRBJ2-5 NA 14 NA TRBV10-1 TGCGCCAGCAGTGAGTCGGAGGGGTCAGAGACCCAGTACTTC CASSESEGSETQYF
TRBJ2-7 NA 14 NA TRBV19 TGTGCCAGTAGTAGTTGGACCAGTGAGGGCGAGCAGTACTTC CASSSWTSEGEQYF
TRBJ2-7 NA 16 TRBD1 TRBV4-1 TGCGCCAGCAGCAAGTCGCCTTGGACAGGGGTCCACGAGCAGTACTTC CASSKSPWTGVHEQYF
TRBJ2-3 NA 16 TRBD2 TRBV4-3 TGCGCCAGCAGCCGCCTAGCGGGAGTAGGAACAGATACGCAGTATTTT CASSRLAGVGTDTQYF
TRBJ1-1 once 13 TRBD1 TRBV5-1 TGCGCCAGCAGCTGGACAGGGGCACGTGAAGCTTTCTTT CASSWTGAREAFF
TRBJ2-7 NA 15 TRBD1 TRBV7-8 TGTGCCAGCAGCTTCCCGGGACAGCTATCCTACGAGCAGTACTTC CASSFPGQLSYEQYF
TRBJ1-3 NA 15 TRBD1 TRBV10-3 TGTGCCATCAGTGAGTCGGACAGGGTCGGAAACACCATATATTTT CAISESDRVGNTIYF
TRBJ1-1 few 15 NA TRBV6-5 TGTGCCAGCAGTTACAGGGGGATGGGGGACACTGAAGCTTTCTTT CASSYRGMGDTEAFF
TRBJ2-1 NA 14 TRBD2 TRBV2 TGTGCCAGCAGTCTAGCGGGCTCCTACAATGAGCAGTTCTTC CASSLAGSYNEQFF
TRBJ1-2 NA 13 TRBD1 TRBV6-5 TGTGCCAGCAGAATGGGACAGGGACATGGCTACACCTTC CASRMGQGHGYTF
TRBJ1-1 NA 13 NA TRBV7-8 TGTGCCAGCAGCCGCTGGGCAGCCGCTAAAGCTTTCTTT CASSRWAAAKAFF
TRBJ2-7 once 13 NA TRBV5-5 TGTGCCAGCAGCCCAACGAGTCCCTACGAGCAGTACTTC CASSPTSPYEQYF
TRBJ2-1 NA 15 NA TRBV18 TGTGCCAGCTCACCACGTGCGGAACCCTACAATGAGCAGTTCTTC CASSPRAEPYNEQFF
TRBJ2-1 few 15 TRBD2 TRBV2 TGTGCCAGCAGAGTACTAGCGGGGGACCACAATGAGCAGTTCTTC CASRVLAGDHNEQFF
TRBJ1-2 NA 13 NA TRBV14 TGTGCCAGCAGCCAAATTCTTCAGAATGGCTACACCTTC CASSQILQNGYTF
TRBJ1-1 NA 12 NA TRBV7-9 TGTGCCAGCAGCTTCATAGTCACTGAAGCTTTCTTT CASSFIVTEAFF
TRBJ1-2 NA 16 TRBD1 TRBV7-2 TGTGCCAGCCACGGACAGGGGGCCCTAGCTGGGCTAGGCTACACCTTC CASHGQGALAGLGYTF
TRBJ2-1 NA 15 TRBD1 TRBV2 TGTGCCAGCAGTCCGGGACAGGGGGCTTGGAGTGAGCAGTTCTTC CASSPGQGAWSEQFF
TRBJ1-4 NA 14 TRBD1 TRBV19 TGTGCCAGTAGGCCGGACAGGGTATATGAAAAACTGTTTTTT CASRPDRVYEKLFF
TRBJ2-7 NA 14 NA TRBV7-2 TGTGCCAGCAGCTTAGGCGGTTACTCCTACGAGCAGTACTTC CASSLGGYSYEQYF
TRBJ1-1 NA 15 TRBD1 TRBV5-1 TGCGCCAGCAGCCCCGGGGTAGGGGGCGGCACTGAAGCTTTCTTT CASSPGVGGGTEAFF
TRBJ1-2 few 14 TRBD1 TRBV5-1 TGCGCCAGCAGCCCGTTGACAGGGGGCTATGGCTACACCTTC CASSPLTGGYGYTF
TRBJ1-6 few 16 TRBD1 TRBV2 TGTGCCAGCAGCGATTGGGCCGGACAGGGAACTTCACCCCTCCACTTT CASSDWAGQGTSPLHF
TRBJ1-3 NA 16 TRBD1 TRBV10-3 TGTGCCATCAGTGAGCTCCGGGACAGCTCTGGAAACACCATATATTTT CAISELRDSSGNTIYF
TRBJ1-1 few 15 TRBD1 TRBV5-8 TGTGCCAGCAGCCGTCGACAGGGGGCCGGCACTGAAGCTTTCTTT CASSRRQGAGTEAFF
TRBJ2-3 NA 19 TRBD2 TRBV19 TGTGCCAGTAGTGGGGGGACTAGCGGGAGTTTATCTAGCACAGATACGCAGTATTTT CASSGGTSGSLSSTDTQYF
TRBJ1-3 NA 15 NA TRBV6-5 TGTGCCAGCACACGGACAGCAAGCTCTGGAAACACCATATATTTT CASTRTASSGNTIYF
TRBJ2-1 NA 16 TRBD1 TRBV4-2 TGTGCCAGCAGCCAAGAGACAGGGGTCACCTACAATGAGCAGTTCTTC CASSQETGVTYNEQFF
TRBJ2-2 NA 14 NA TRBV5-1 TGCGCCAGCAGCACGGACGGGGACACCGGGGAGCTGTTTTTT CASSTDGDTGELFF
TRBJ2-7 NA 15 NA TRBV6-5 TGTGCCAGCAGGCGCCACGCAGAGGGCTCCTACGAGCAGTACTTC CASRRHAEGSYEQYF
TRBJ2-1 NA 15 TRBD2 TRBV15 TGTGCCACCTCCGGCGGGAGGGAGGGATACAATGAGCAGTTCTTC CATSGGREGYNEQFF
TRBJ2-5 NA 16 TRBD1 TRBV28 TGTGCCAGCAACCTCCAGGGACAGGGGTGGGCAGAGACCCAGTACTTC CASNLQGQGWAETQYF
TRBJ1-1 NA 15 TRBD1 TRBV19 TGTGCCAGTAGTACGCACGGGACAGGGAACACTGAAGCTTTCTTT CASSTHGTGNTEAFF
TRBJ1-1 NA 15 NA TRBV6-1 TGTGCCAGCAGTGAATTTAGTCAGGGCCACACTGAAGCTTTCTTT CASSEFSQGHTEAFF
TRBJ1-2 NA 16 NA TRBV6-5 TGTGCCAGCAGTTATGCAGTCACGGGAGCTAACTATGGCTACACCTTC CASSYAVTGANYGYTF
TRBJ1-1 NA 11 NA TRBV10-3 TGTGCCATCGCAGAGAGAGGTGAAGCTTTCTTT CAIAERGEAFF
TRBJ1-1 NA 16 NA TRBV6-5 TGTGCCAGCAGTTACTCGACGGGGGTAATGAACACTGAAGCTTTCTTT CASSYSTGVMNTEAFF